A selection of T cell receptor beta chains follows, all from one sample in a study of CD8+CD57+ T cells in acquired aplastic anemia. TCRdb called the reads again in MiXCR, with one record for every CDR3 protein. The table records 150,000 to 200,000 distinct CDR3 sequences, more than 45% of them present only once. The material sequenced was sorted CD4+, CD8+, or CD8+CD57+ T cells (not recorded which) from PBMCs. These receptors originate from a human donor with aplastic anemia. Both conserved end residues are part of each CDR3.

v_call cdr3_aa
TRBV3-1 CASSQVFGQGTDYGYTF
TRBV10-3 CAIRGRTGAVFNTEAFF
TRBV7-9 CASGLAGSYEQYF
TRBV7-8 CASSLSPRGLADYGYTF
TRBV19 CASSMWGSTDTQYF
TRBV19 CASSIQLAQPQHF
TRBV2 CASSEAANYGYTF
TRBV7-9 CASSLLSKNIQYF
TRBV24-1 CATSDAGTGTTGELFF
TRBV6-1 CASSANPGLAGGWTGELFF
TRBV2 CASTIFQESEAFF
TRBV11-2 CASRSGTGGAGYGYTF
TRBV7-9 CASSPAGGRGYGYTF
TRBV25-1 CASSEPGSRGYTF
TRBV3-1 CASSQNQGGYGYTF
TRBV6-5 CASSYGSGAYEQYF
TRBV7-3 CASSGDPSGGVKETQYF
TRBV24-1 CATSDSLTVHNEQFF
TRBV12-3/TRBV12-4 CASSLSLAGASYEQYF
TRBV7-3 CASSSGGDQPQHF
TRBV10-3 CAISDAGAEQYF
TRBV6-1 CASSEQGGNEQFF
TRBV29-1 CSVEGDYDNEQFF
TRBV15 CATSRGTGTVVYGYTF
TRBV7-8 CASSPQETQCF
TRBV6-1 CASRAGTGWTDTQYF
TRBV29-1 CSVASFDEQFF
TRBV2 CASSDLTVNQPQHF
TRBV5-4 CASSSGVGAQETQYF
TRBV5-1 CASSLDSIQTQYF
TRBV9 CASGAYNSPLHF
TRBV10-3 CAISEGTSGNEQFF
TRBV13 CASSPDANNSPLHF
TRBV2 CASTTAGETQYF
TRBV2 CASSRDGRHQPQHF
TRBV5-6 CASSFSGAHEQYF
TRBV24-1 CATSDTVPSYISEQFF
TRBV18 CASSPGPGLPYEQYF
TRBV6-5 CASSYEVGRRANEQFF
TRBV11-1 CASSGQTGLADAIYNEQFF
TRBV11-2 CASSLVSSATDTQYF
TRBV24-1 CATSSGQGVPYNEQFF
TRBV7-8 CASSLAVSRGTDTQYF
TRBV5-6 CASSGGQASGGYTF
TRBV7-2 CASSSQGGSGDTQYF
TRBV10-3 CASSFRDAQFF
TRBV7-9 CASRTADTQYF
TRBV20-1 CSARDLVSDYEQYF
TRBV2 CASRQGDIQYF
TRBV3-1 CASRPEGGQSRLHF
TRBV15 CATSNLLDRVEGYTF
TRBV6-2/TRBV6-3 CASSATGRGTGELFF
TRBV15 CATSRGTEGKDTQYF
TRBV19 CASSIDVAGGPPHNEQFF
TRBV7-6 CASSLAVGLGANTEAFF
TRBV5-1 CASSLASGARNTEAFF
TRBV2 CASSTETNTEAFF
TRBV7-3 CASSLTGTGGLTPLHF
TRBV9 CASSVALGGWETQYF
TRBV7-2 CASSLVQGMWFF